This T cell receptor beta chain was obtained from a study of control samples from healthy donors and cancer patients. The germline V and J ends were trimmed by 2 bases and 8 bases, with 15 bases remaining between them. The CDR3 extends over 13 amino acids. Germline-derived CDR1 and CDR2 are GTSNPN and SVGIG (reference sequence). The method was immunoSEQ multiplex PCR; TCRdb's version includes in-frame clones alone and lacks a portion of them. The repertoire holds some 120,000 clones, with roughly 90% as singletons. This receptor was identified in a man between 18 and 29 years old in good health. The chain uses TRBV30 and TRBJ1-2; possible D gene TRBD1, 5 bases. Sequencing was done on a sample of blood. CDR3 nucleotides: TGTGCCTGGAGTCTCAGGACGGAGGGGGGCTACACCTTC. It codes for CAWSLRTEGGYTF.